The text below deals with one TCR beta chain. These data originate in a study of blood T cell repertoires in COVID-19. Study context: Material from acute and convalescent COVID-19 was sourced from the United States, Italy and Spain. PBMCs, B-cell-depleted T cells, or T cells were the source of the cDNA or gDNA that made up the material.

Authors' methods: Estimated nucleated cell counts came from reference gene primer amplification. Profiled with immunoSEQ multiplex PCR; TCRdb holds only in-frame clones, not every one. The DNA gave D and trimming, while V, J and clone size come from that table. The sample shows about 160,000 clones, 70% to 90% of them seen only once. The TCR sequence derives from a middle-aged man with active or convalescent COVID-19. Specimen: peripheral blood.

Written as DNA, the CDR3 is TGTGCCAGCAGCCTCATGGGAGGGGAGCAGTACTTC. It translates to CASSLMGGEQYF. The chain employs TRBV3-1 (or the pseudogene TRBV3-2) and TRBJ2-7, with 7 bases fitting TRBD2. The CDR3 is 12 amino acids. V trimming: 4 bases; J trimming: 7 bases; junction bases outside the gene matches: 4. From germline, CDR1 is LGHDT and CDR2 YNNKEL (reference sequence).